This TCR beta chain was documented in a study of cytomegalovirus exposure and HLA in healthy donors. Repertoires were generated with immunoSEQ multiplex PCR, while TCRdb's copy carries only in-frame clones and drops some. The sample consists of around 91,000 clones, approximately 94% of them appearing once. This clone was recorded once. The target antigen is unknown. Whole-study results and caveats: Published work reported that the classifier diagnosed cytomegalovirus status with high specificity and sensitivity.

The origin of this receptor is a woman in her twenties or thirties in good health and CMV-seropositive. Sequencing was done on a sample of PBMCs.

The CDR3 loop reads CASSGSLGQPRFDTIYF. The CDR3 DNA reads as TGCGCCAGCAGTGGCTCCCTGGGGCAGCCGCGGTTTGACACCATATATTTT. The chain joins TRBV10-1 to TRBJ1-3, with a tentative D call TRBD1 (5 bases). The CDR3 length is 17 residues. Germline V lookup: CDR1 WNHNN, CDR2 SYGVQD (reference sequence). Trimming shortened V by 4 bases and J by 8 bases, and 24 bases separated the two germline ends.